One sample yielded the 32 T cell receptor beta chains listed below, sequenced in a study of CD8 T cells in ankylosing spondylitis. Points from the study as a whole: What seemed typical of ankylosing spondylitis blood was a TCR beta motif built from eight highly homologous variants.

These receptors have no known antigen. TCRdb itself ran the 5' RACE reads through MiXCR, one entry per CDR3 protein. The data contain about 540,000 distinct CDR3 sequences, roughly 13% of them singletons. The sample was blood, either unsorted or a sorted T cell fraction (not recorded which). All receptors derive from a male donor with ankylosing spondylitis.

The J gene is TRBJ1-6, the V gene TRBV5-1; 8 nucleotides match TRBD1. The junction had 7 bases not matched to a gene; V was cut back by 0 bases and J by 11 bases. This CDR3 comprises 15 residues. Germline V gene lookup returns CDR1 SGHRS and CDR2 YFSETQ. As DNA, the CDR3 is TGCGCCAGCAGCTTGGAGGGGTCAGGGGGCACACCCCTCCACTTT. Its translation is CASSLEGSGGTPLHF.

The sample holds one count of this clonotype. J is TRBJ2-5 and V is TRBV20-1, with 10 nucleotides matching TRBD2. This CDR3 contains 14 residues. After removal of 4 bases from V and 5 bases from J, the junction contained 7 bases not matched to a gene. Germline CDR1 is DFQATT and CDR2 is SNEGSKA (reference sequence). DNA for the CDR3: TGCAGTGCTACCAGACTAGCGGGCCTGGAGACCCAGTACTTC. Translated, it gives CSATRLAGLETQYF.

This chain links TRBV29-1 with TRBJ2-3; D is ambiguous. The germline CDR1 and CDR2 sequences are SQVTM and ANQGSEA. CDR3 length: 13 residues. V was pared by 4 bases and J by 2 bases, with 10 bases between. CDR3 sequence: CSVGKAPTDTQYF. The CDR3 nucleotides are TGCAGCGTTGGCAAAGCGCCCACAGATACGCAGTATTTT.

Ten or more counts support this clonotype. The V call is TRBV5-1, the J call TRBJ2-2; TRBD2 matches 7 bases. Unmatched junction bases numbered 5, after V lost 3 bases and J lost 0 bases. In germline, CDR1 is SGHRS, CDR2 YFSETQ. The CDR3 consists of 16 residues. In DNA, the CDR3 is TGCGCCAGCAGCTCAGCGGGGACCTCGAACACCGGGGAGCTGTTTTTT. It specifies CASSSAGTSNTGELFF.

The gene calls are TRBV10-3 and TRBJ2-1; perhaps TRBD2 as D (5 bases). CDR3 size: 15 residues. The V gene lost 8 bases and the J gene lost 3 bases, with 17 bases spanning the gap. CDR1 and CDR2 from the germline V gene are ENHRY and SYGVKD. The CDR3 is CAILGGGAGYNEQFF. The CDR3 DNA sequence: TGTGCCATCCTCGGCGGAGGAGCTGGCTACAATGAGCAGTTCTTC.

This clonotype appeared a few times. This rearrangement joins TRBV5-1 to TRBJ2-5; TRBD2 matches at 12 bases. Germline lookup yields CDR1 SGHRS and CDR2 YFSETQ. V lost 0 bases and J lost 2; bases outside the gene matches: 2. The CDR3 contains 16 residues. The CDR3 DNA is TGCGCCAGCAGCTTGGGACTAGCGGGGGCTCAAGAGACCCAGTACTTC. This codes for CASSLGLAGAQETQYF.

The chain is built from TRBV20-1 and TRBJ2-5; D is perhaps TRBD1 (6 bases). The CDR3 runs to 13 residues. V was pared by 5 bases and J by 0 bases, with 10 bases between. CDR1 is DFQATT, CDR2 SNEGSKA, per germline (reference sequence). The CDR3 here is CSALGTNQETQYF. In nucleotides, the CDR3 is TGCAGTGCTCTCGGGACAAACCAAGAGACCCAGTACTTC.

The chain combines TRBV18 with TRBJ2-5; D call uncertain. Trimming cost V 3 bases and J 3 bases, with 5 bases left between them. The CDR3 length is 12 residues. Germline V lookup: CDR1 KGHSH, CDR2 LQKENI. As DNA, the CDR3 is TGTGCCAGCTCACCCTCTAAAGAGACCCAGTACTTC. Protein product: CASSPSKETQYF.

This clonotype was detected many times. The V gene is TRBV7-9, the J gene TRBJ1-4, with unresolved D. V was trimmed by 3 bases and J by 8 bases, leaving 4 bases between them. CDR3 length: 11 residues. CDR1 and CDR2 from the germline V gene are SEHNR and FQNEAQ (reference sequence). The CDR3 coding sequence is TGTGCCAGCAGCTTGCGGGAAAAACTGTTTTTT. Encoded protein: CASSLREKLFF.

Ten or more counts support this clonotype. The chain has TRBV5-1 and TRBJ2-5, with D tentatively TRBD2 (6 bases). Trimming cost V 7 bases and J 5 bases, with 12 bases left between them. The length of the CDR3 is 12 residues. Germline assignment: CDR1 SGHRS and CDR2 YFSETQ. CDR3 nucleotides: TGCGCCAGCGGAGGGCTCCAGGAGACCCAGTACTTC. It is translated as CASGGLQETQYF.

This rearrangement joins TRBV5-5 to TRBJ1-1; D gene ambiguous. This CDR3 has 13 residues. V shed 3 bases and J shed 6 bases, with 12 bases lying between them. Germline V CDR1 and CDR2: SGHKS, YYEKEE (reference sequence). The CDR3 spells CASSSAGLAEAFF. The CDR3 DNA is TGTGCCAGCAGCTCTGCCGGTTTGGCTGAAGCTTTCTTT.

V is TRBV6-1 and J is TRBJ1-1, with 10 bases that match TRBD1. The CDR3 loop spans 14 amino acids. Germline loops: CDR1 MNHNS, CDR2 SASEGT. J gave up 7 bases and V 4 bases, and 6 bases lay outside the gene matches. The CDR3 protein is CASSARQGAYEAFF. CDR3 bases: TGTGCCAGCAGTGCGAGACAGGGGGCTTATGAAGCTTTCTTT.

The V gene is TRBV7-8, the J gene TRBJ2-7; D possibly matches TRBD1 or TRBD2 (5 bases each). V was shortened by 3 bases and J by 2 bases, with 14 bases between the two germline ends. The CDR3 extends over 15 amino acids. CDR1 and CDR2 from the germline V gene are SGHVS and FQNEAQ. CDR3: CASSFPTMGPYEQYF. The CDR3 DNA reads as TGTGCCAGCAGCTTTCCAACGATGGGACCCTACGAGCAGTACTTC.

The chain links TRBV5-1 to TRBJ2-7; D is possibly TRBD1 (5 bases). This CDR3 has 14 amino acids. Germline CDR1 SGHRS, CDR2 YFSETQ. The V gene lost 4 bases and the J gene lost 4 bases, with 15 bases spanning the gap. The CDR3 DNA follows: TGCGCCAGCAGCCAGGGAATTTCGAATTACGAGCAGTACTTC. The encoded protein is CASSQGISNYEQYF.

This rearrangement joins TRBV25-1 to TRBJ2-1, with 8 bases identical to TRBD2. Germline V gives CDR1 MGHDK, CDR2 SYGVNS. This CDR3 contains 16 residues. The V segment lost 1 base and the J segment 2 bases; nucleotides outside the gene matches: 4. The CDR3 coding sequence is TGTGCCAGCAGTGAATCCGGGAGGGGCGCCTACAATGAGCAGTTCTTC. This codes for CASSESGRGAYNEQFF.

A few counts support this clonotype. This chain joins TRBV5-1 and TRBJ2-3; TRBD2 matches 8 bases. Germline CDR1 SGHRS, CDR2 YFSETQ. The trim removed 1 base at V and 3 bases at J, leaving 4 bases unmatched. The CDR3 is 15 residues long. The CDR3 reads CASSLREGPTDTQYF. The CDR3 DNA reads as TGCGCCAGCAGCTTGCGGGAGGGCCCGACAGATACGCAGTATTTT.

This clonotype came up many times. The chain links TRBV7-9 to TRBJ2-7; 13 bases match TRBD2. Germline lookup yields CDR1 SEHNR and CDR2 FQNEAQ (reference sequence). There are 14 residues in the CDR3. V shed 5 bases and J 7 bases; nucleotides not matched to a gene: 5. CDR3 DNA: TGTGCCAGCAGCCGAGGACTAGCGGGAGATGAGCAGTACGTC. This encodes CASSRGLAGDEQYV.

The table lists this clonotype with a few counts. The chain carries TRBV12-3 or TRBV12-4 and TRBJ1-5; perhaps TRBD1 as D (6 bases). This CDR3 region has 14 residues. The germline V and J ends were trimmed by 6 bases and 7 bases, with 16 bases remaining between them. As DNA, the CDR3 is TGTGCCAGCAGGCCTCAGGGGAATTTACAGCCCCAGCATTTT. Residues: CASRPQGNLQPQHF.

V is TRBV20-1 and J is TRBJ2-1; 9 nucleotides line up with TRBD2. Germline CDR1 is DFQATT and CDR2 is SNEGSKA (reference sequence). Trimming cost V 6 bases and J 4 bases; bases outside gene matches: 10. The CDR3 runs 15 residues. The DNA for the CDR3 is TGCAGTGCCGTTGCGGCGGGAGGGATTTACAATGAGCAGTTCTTC. As protein: CSAVAAGGIYNEQFF.

The rearrangement uses TRBV6-2 or TRBV6-3 and TRBJ2-3; 9 bases map to TRBD2. Per the germline V gene, CDR1 is MNHEY and CDR2 is SVGEGT. V lost 6 bases, J lost 3 bases, and 10 bases stayed unmatched. This CDR3 contains 16 residues. For the CDR3, the DNA is TGTGCCAGCAGCCGGAATCTAGCGGGGACGACAGATACGCAGTATTTT. Translating it yields CASSRNLAGTTDTQYF.

This CDR3 is CSVTPGTGGEEQYF. The CDR3 DNA reads as TGCAGCGTGACGCCGGGGACAGGGGGCGAAGAGCAGTACTTC. The chain joins TRBV29-1 to TRBJ2-7; 12 bases are a match to TRBD1. The germline CDR1 and CDR2 sequences are SQVTM and ANQGSEA. The ends lost 6 bases at V and 7 bases at J; junction bases unmatched: 10. The CDR3 runs to 14 residues.

The genes are TRBV20-1 and TRBJ2-1, with 11 bases fitting TRBD2. V lost 6 bases to trimming and J lost 4 bases; unmatched junction nucleotides: 8. Germline V gene lookup returns CDR1 DFQATT and CDR2 SNEGSKA (reference sequence). This CDR3 comprises 15 residues. The chain's CDR3 is CSAAEGLAEYNEQFF. CDR3 nucleotides: TGCAGTGCGGCCGAGGGACTAGCGGAATACAATGAGCAGTTCTTC.

This clonotype was found a few times. The CDR3 DNA sequence: TGTGCCAGCAGCCAAGATGGGCAGGGCGTTCAGCCCCAGCATTTT. Encoded protein: CASSQDGQGVQPQHF. The chain is built from TRBV4-2 and TRBJ1-5; the D gene is possibly TRBD1 (5 bases). In germline, CDR1 is LGHNA, CDR2 YNFKEQ. This CDR3 region has 15 residues. The germline V and J ends were trimmed by 0 bases and 6 bases, with 12 bases remaining between them.

This chain links TRBV20-1 with TRBJ2-2; a weak D match, TRBD1 (7 bases). Germline CDR1 is DFQATT and CDR2 is SNEGSKA (reference sequence). This CDR3 is built from 14 residues. V was trimmed by 5 bases and J by 4 bases, leaving 14 bases between them. The CDR3 sequence is CSAFNQGGTGELFF. CDR3 coding DNA: TGCAGTGCTTTCAATCAGGGGGGCACCGGGGAGCTGTTTTTT.

The table lists this clonotype with many counts. The chain joins TRBV7-7 to TRBJ2-1; 10 nucleotides agree with TRBD1. CDR3 length equals 14 residues. Germline CDR1 is SSHAT and CDR2 is FNYEAQ (reference sequence). With 5 bases clipped from V and 10 bases from J, the junction kept 8 bases outside the gene matches. The CDR3 coding sequence is TGTGCCAGCAGCCTATTGGACAGGGGGGGGGAGCAGTTCTTC. Translating it yields CASSLLDRGGEQFF.

Points on this clonotype: The conserved phenylalanine or tryptophan is not found at the CDR3 terminus, so this likely reflects a read error. The genes are TRBV5-1 and TRBJ2-7; 9 bases agree with TRBD1. The germline CDR1 and CDR2 sequences are SGHRS and YFSETQ. V gave up 0 bases and J gave up 2 bases; unmatched junction bases: 3. The CDR3 is 15 residues long. The CDR3 spells CASSLGGTGPYEQYL. The CDR3 DNA sequence: TGCGCCAGCAGCTTGGGAGGGACAGGGCCCTACGAGCAGTACCTC.

This clonotype came up a few times. The chain joins TRBV5-1 to TRBJ2-1; maybe TRBD1 (5 bases). Germline CDR1 and CDR2: SGHRS and YFSETQ. Trimming pared 0 bases from V and 9 bases from J, leaving 16 bases between. The CDR3 contains 15 residues. The CDR3 DNA follows: TGCGCCAGCAGCTTGGGAGACTTTTCCAGGGTTGAGCAGTTCTTC. The encoded protein is CASSLGDFSRVEQFF.

J is TRBJ2-3 and V is TRBV29-1, with a possible D match to TRBD1 (6 bases). The CDR3 totals 15 residues. V shed 3 bases and J shed 2 bases, with 15 bases lying between them. Germline loops: CDR1 SQVTM, CDR2 ANQGSEA. The CDR3 spells CSVDETDSYTDTQYF. The CDR3 DNA reads as TGCAGCGTTGACGAAACGGACAGTTACACAGATACGCAGTATTTT.

The J gene is TRBJ2-7, the V gene TRBV4-1, with 10 bases fitting TRBD2. The CDR3 spans 16 residues. J lost 4 bases, V lost 0 bases, and 6 bases had no gene match. CDR1 is MGHRA, CDR2 YSYEKL, per germline. Here the CDR3 DNA reads TGCGCCAGCAGCCAAGAGGGGCTAGCGGGAGCTTACGAGCAGTACGTC. Protein: CASSQEGLAGAYEQYV.

The chain recombines TRBV14 with TRBJ1-6; D unresolved. V lost 0 bases, J lost 5 bases, and 8 bases lay in between. The CDR3 is made up of 15 amino acids. Germline V gene lookup returns CDR1 SGHDN and CDR2 FVKESK. CDR3: CASSQDKVHNSPLHF. For the CDR3, the DNA is TGTGCCAGCAGCCAAGATAAGGTTCATAATTCACCCCTCCACTTT. Drawing the rest from reference TRBV14 and TRBJ1-6, the complete variable domain is EAGVTQFPSHSVIEKGQTVTLRCDPISGHDNLYWYRRVMGKEIKFLLHFVKESKQDESGMPNNRFLAERTGGTYSTLKVQPAELEDSGVYFCASSQDKVHNSPLHFGNGTRLTVT.

This clonotype has just a few counts. The V and J genes are TRBV2 and TRBJ1-4, with TRBD1 matching 8 bases. Germline trimming cut 6 bases from V and 4 bases from J; bases unmatched to any gene: 4. Germline CDR1 SNHLY, CDR2 FYNNEI. The CDR3 runs 14 residues. CDR3 DNA sequence: TGTGCCAGCAGACTACAGGGGGGTAATGAAAAACTGTTTTTT. It yields the protein CASRLQGGNEKLFF.

This clonotype occurred a few times. This rearrangement joins TRBV11-1 to TRBJ2-5; 16 nucleotides line up with TRBD2. The CDR3 runs 18 residues. CDR1 and CDR2 (germline): SGHAT, FQDESV (reference sequence). V gave up 5 bases and J gave up 2 bases; unmatched junction bases: 8. CDR3 amino acids: CASSDGTSGRASQETQYF. DNA of the CDR3: TGTGCCAGCAGCGACGGGACTAGCGGGAGGGCCTCTCAAGAGACCCAGTACTTC. Filled out from reference TRBV11-1 and TRBJ2-5, the complete variable domain reads EAEVAQSPRYKITEKSQAVAFWCDPISGHATLYWYRQILGQGPELLVQFQDESVVDDSQLPKDRFSAERLKGVDSTLKIQPAELGDSAMYLCASSDGTSGRASQETQYFGPGTRLLVL.